Following are 9 T cell receptor beta chains from one sample sequenced in a study of T cell repertoires in cytomegalovirus infection. A single record per CDR3 protein comes from TCRdb applying MiXCR to the reads. The sample has hundreds of thousands of distinct CDR3 sequences, approximately 33% seen once. Their target antigens are unknown. The material sequenced was cultured PBMCs, taken from culture after CMV antigen stimulation. Source of these receptors: a human donor in good health (CMV status not recorded). Some clones in this sample may be carry-over from other donors' samples.

This clonotype was detected only a few times. V usage is TRBV19 and J usage is TRBJ2-5; maybe TRBD1 (6 bases). V was pared by 3 bases and J by 1 base, with 18 bases between. The CDR3 length is 17 residues. CDR1 LNHDA and CDR2 SQIVND come from the germline V gene (reference sequence). CDR3: CASSIYKGTPRQETQYF. The CDR3 DNA is TGTGCCAGTAGTATTTATAAGGGGACACCTCGCCAAGAGACCCAGTACTTC.

This chain connects TRBV19 to TRBJ1-5; no clear D. V was pared by 5 bases and J by 0 bases, with 14 bases between. Per germline, CDR1 LNHDA and CDR2 SQIVND (reference sequence). The CDR3 contains 16 residues. In DNA form, the CDR3 reads TGTGCCAGTAGTTGGAAGAAAGATTATAGCAATCAGCCCCAGCATTTT. This translates into CASSWKKDYSNQPQHF.

This clonotype occurred many times. This chain joins TRBV7-2 and TRBJ1-2; D not certain. CDR3 length equals 14 residues. Germline values: CDR1 SGHTA, CDR2 FQGNSA. Trimming took off 1 base at V and 4 bases at J, with 10 bases between the two ends. In DNA, the CDR3 is TGTGCCAGCAGCTTAGATATTGGCGGCTATGGCTACACCTTC. Amino acid sequence: CASSLDIGGYGYTF.

The chain joins TRBV5-4 to TRBJ2-7; D may be TRBD2 (5 bases). Deletions cut 0 bases from V and 2 bases from J, with 12 bases between. CDR3 length equals 15 residues. CDR1 is SGHNT and CDR2 is YYREEE in the germline V gene (reference sequence). The CDR3 reads CASSLGGIYPYEQYF. CDR3 bases: TGTGCCAGCAGCTTGGGAGGGATTTACCCCTACGAGCAGTACTTC.

This rearrangement joins TRBV6-1 to TRBJ1-5; a possible D gene is TRBD1 (5 bases). CDR3 size: 16 residues. From germline, CDR1 is MNHNS and CDR2 SASEGT. V shed 3 bases and J shed 1 base, with 13 bases lying between them. The CDR3 DNA reads as TGTGCCAGCAGTGAGCGGGGGGATTTGAGCAATCAGCCCCAGCATTTT. Translating gives CASSERGDLSNQPQHF.

This clonotype was seen only a few times. The J gene is TRBJ2-2, the V gene TRBV7-2, with 8 bases matching TRBD2. V was clipped by 2 bases and J by 1 base; unmatched bases: 12. Germline loops: CDR1 SGHTA, CDR2 FQGNSA. The CDR3 covers 19 residues. In nucleotides, the CDR3 is TGTGCCAGCAGCTTACGGGGGGATAGCGGGGCCGAGAACACCGGGGAGCTGTTTTTT. Encoded protein: CASSLRGDSGAENTGELFF.

The chain recombines TRBV7-4 with TRBJ1-5; TRBD1 agrees at 7 bases. Germline CDR1 and CDR2: SGHVT and SQSDAQ. This CDR3 spans 16 amino acids. V dropped 1 base and J dropped 6; count of bases not matched to a gene: 9. CDR3 DNA: TGTGCCAGCAGCTTAGGCTGGGACAGTGAGATTCAGCCCCAGCATTTT. Protein product: CASSLGWDSEIQPQHF.

This clonotype was recorded a few times. The genes are TRBV2 and TRBJ1-4, with D maybe TRBD1 (6 bases). The CDR3 spans 15 residues. Germline values: CDR1 SNHLY, CDR2 FYNNEI. V shed 6 bases and J shed 5 bases, with 16 bases lying between them. The CDR3 here is CASSLETGTNEKLFF. In DNA form, the CDR3 reads TGTGCCAGCAGCCTAGAAACAGGGACGAATGAAAAACTGTTTTTT. Full variable domain (missing parts from reference TRBV2 and TRBJ1-4): EPEVTQTPSHQVTQMGQEVILRCVPISNHLYFYWYRQILGQKVEFLVSFYNNEISEKSEIFDDQFSVERPDGSNFTLKIRSTKLEDSAMYFCASSLETGTNEKLFFGSGTQLSVL.

The chain joins TRBV12-3 or TRBV12-4 to TRBJ2-7, with D perhaps TRBD2 (5 bases). The germline V and J ends were trimmed by 1 base and 7 bases, with 17 bases remaining between them. The CDR3 consists of 15 residues. CDR3 residues: CASSLDGSAWREQYF. CDR3 DNA sequence: TGTGCCAGCAGTTTAGACGGGTCTGCTTGGAGGGAGCAGTACTTC.